One sample yielded the 25 T cell receptor beta chains listed below, sequenced in a study of control samples from healthy donors and cancer patients. The table came from immunoSEQ multiplex PCR; TCRdb's copy has only in-frame clones and leaves some out. The table has 60,000 to 75,000 clones, roughly 90% seen once. Sample: PBMCs. The receptors derive from a man aged 55 to 70 with colorectal cancer.

The V and J genes are TRBV12-3 or TRBV12-4 and TRBJ2-2, with no clear D. The V and J ends lost 8 bases and 0 bases respectively, with 1 base between them. The CDR3 is 11 amino acids. DNA of the CDR3: TGTGCCAGCTCGAACACCGGGGAGCTGTTTTTT. Its translation: CASSNTGELFF.

In this sample, this clone turned up a few times. The chain uses TRBV19 and TRBJ2-7; 12 bases agree with TRBD2. The J segment lost 3 bases and the V segment lost 5 bases, leaving 5 bases of the junction unmatched. The CDR3 extends over 15 amino acids. Germline lookup yields CDR1 LNHDA and CDR2 SQIVND (reference sequence). The CDR3 nucleotides are TGTGCCAGTAGTGGAACTAGCGGGGGGCACTACGAGCAGTACTTC. It yields the protein CASSGTSGGHYEQYF.

This clone was picked up one time. This chain links TRBV6-5 with TRBJ2-1; no firm D call. The V gene lost 8 bases and the J gene lost 0 bases, with 14 bases spanning the gap. The CDR3 is 15 residues long. CDR1 is MNHEY, CDR2 SVGAGI, per germline. The CDR3 region is CASGRFKSSYNEQFF. CDR3 coding DNA: TGTGCCAGCGGCCGTTTTAAGAGCTCCTACAATGAGCAGTTCTTC.

The chain recombines TRBV20-1 with TRBJ1-1, with 7 bases identical to TRBD1. This CDR3 is 11 amino acids long. Germline V gives CDR1 DFQATT, CDR2 SNEGSKA (reference sequence). The CDR3 region is CRGLGGNIAFF. The CDR3 bases are TGCAGGGGGTTAGGGGGCAATATAGCTTTCTTT.

The table lists this clone with a count of one. The J gene is TRBJ2-3, the V gene TRBV6-1; perhaps D is TRBD1 or TRBD2 (5 bases each). This CDR3 comprises 17 residues. V was cut by 4 bases and J by 0 bases, with 17 bases left in between. Germline lookup yields CDR1 MNHNS and CDR2 SASEGT. As DNA, the CDR3 is TGTGCCAGCAGTGGGGTCGGGACCCCTAGTAGCACAGATACGCAGTATTTT. Protein sequence: CASSGVGTPSSTDTQYF.

The rearrangement uses TRBV5-1 and TRBJ2-3; tentatively, D is TRBD1 or TRBD2 (5 bases each). Germline V lookup: CDR1 SGHRS, CDR2 YFSETQ. The CDR3 is 14 amino acids. Deletions cut 0 bases from V and 5 bases from J, with 10 bases between. The CDR3 loop reads CASSLGGWLDTQYF. In DNA form, the CDR3 reads TGCGCCAGCAGCTTGGGGGGGTGGCTAGATACGCAGTATTTT.

The J gene is TRBJ1-2, the V gene TRBV11-2; no firm D call. V was cut by 1 base and J by 8 bases, with 8 bases left in between. Germline lookup yields CDR1 SGHAT and CDR2 FQNNGV. This CDR3 spans 12 amino acids. The DNA of the CDR3 is TGTGCCAGCAGCTTAGTGGGCCGGGGCTACACCTTC. Encoded protein: CASSLVGRGYTF. Together with reference TRBV11-2 and TRBJ1-2, the CDR3 gives the full variable domain: EAGVAQSPRYKIIEKRQSVAFWCNPISGHATLYWYQQILGQGPKLLIQFQNNGVVDDSQLPKDRFSAERLKGVDSTLKIQPAKLEDSAVYLCASSLVGRGYTFGSGTRLTVV.

The gene calls are TRBV27 and TRBJ2-2, with D perhaps TRBD1 (5 bases). V was clipped by 3 bases and J by 2 bases, with 7 bases between them. Germline CDR1 MNHEY, CDR2 SMNVEV (reference sequence). This CDR3 spans 14 amino acids. CDR3 DNA: TGTGCCAGCAGTTTTTGGGGCAACACCGGGGAGCTGTTTTTT. It encodes CASSFWGNTGELFF.

The chain couples TRBV28 to TRBJ1-3; D remains ambiguous. V lost 4 bases to trimming and J lost 1 base, with 11 bases between them. The germline V gene has CDR1 MDHEN and CDR2 SYDVKM. The CDR3 spans 15 residues. The CDR3 DNA is TGTGCCAGCAGTTCCCCCGGTTATTCTGGAAACACCATATATTTT. Its protein is CASSSPGYSGNTIYF.

The chain couples TRBV29-1 to TRBJ2-2; D gene uncertain. V was clipped by 7 bases and J by 3 bases, with 12 bases between them. The length of the CDR3 is 13 residues. Germline-derived CDR1 and CDR2 are SQVTM and ANQGSEA. Here the CDR3 reads CSGKPGYTGELFF. CDR3 nucleotides: TGCAGCGGAAAACCAGGTTACACCGGGGAGCTGTTTTTT.

This chain connects TRBV19 to TRBJ2-3; weak D call: TRBD1 (5 bases). V lost 5 bases, J lost 4 bases, and 13 bases lay in between. The germline V gene has CDR1 LNHDA and CDR2 SQIVND (reference sequence). There are 14 residues in the CDR3. CDR3: CASSLRQPSDTQYF. In nucleotides, the CDR3 is TGTGCCAGTAGTCTAAGACAGCCGTCAGATACGCAGTATTTT. Drawing the rest from reference TRBV19 and TRBJ2-3, the complete variable domain is DGGITQSPKYLFRKEGQNVTLSCEQNLNHDAMYWYRQDPGQGLRLIYYSQIVNDFQKGDIAEGYSVSREKKESFPLTVTSAQKNPTAFYLCASSLRQPSDTQYFGPGTRLTVL.

V usage is TRBV2 and J usage is TRBJ1-6; TRBD1 matches 7 bases. The junction had 10 bases not matched to a gene; V was cut back by 5 bases and J by 3 bases. Germline V gene sequence: CDR1 SNHLY, CDR2 FYNNEI. The CDR3 spans 17 residues. The chain's CDR3 is CASSPRQGGYYNSPLHF. Written as DNA, the CDR3 is TGTGCCAGCAGTCCACGACAGGGAGGGTACTATAATTCACCCCTCCACTTT.

J is TRBJ2-5 and V is TRBV11-3; D not resolved. V lost 5 bases and J lost 5, with 15 bases in between. The germline V gene encodes CDR1 SGHNT and CDR2 YENEEA. This CDR3 is built from 14 residues. CDR3 amino acids: CASSSTGRSETQYF. The CDR3 DNA is TGTGCCAGCAGCAGCACCGGACGATCGGAGACCCAGTACTTC.

J is TRBJ2-3 and V is TRBV6-5; either TRBD1 or TRBD2 may fit D (7 bases each). V lost 8 bases and J lost 6, with 21 bases in between. The CDR3 runs 15 residues. Germline CDR1 and CDR2: MNHEY and SVGAGI. The DNA for the CDR3 is TGTGCCAGCGGAGGCGGGAGACGCAGGGGGGATACGCAGTATTTT. Protein sequence: CASGGGRRRGDTQYF.

This chain connects TRBV2 to TRBJ1-1, with a tentative D call TRBD1 (6 bases). The CDR3 contains 13 residues. V lost 6 bases to trimming and J lost 1 base, with 9 bases between them. CDR1 is SNHLY, CDR2 FYNNEI, per germline. The chain's CDR3 is CASSRQENTEAFF. The CDR3 DNA follows: TGTGCCAGCAGCCGACAGGAGAACACTGAAGCTTTCTTT.

This rearrangement joins TRBV19 to TRBJ2-1; D is ambiguous. The CDR3 totals 15 residues. With 2 bases removed from V and 5 bases from J, the gap between germline ends came to 13 bases. The germline V gene encodes CDR1 LNHDA and CDR2 SQIVND (reference sequence). The CDR3 region is CASSISSSDHNEQFF. For the CDR3, the DNA is TGTGCCAGTAGTATAAGTAGCAGTGACCACAATGAGCAGTTCTTC.

The rearrangement links TRBV7-9 to TRBJ1-1, with D possibly TRBD1 on 5 matching bases. With 5 bases removed from V and 1 base from J, the gap between germline ends came to 8 bases. Germline CDR1 and CDR2: SEHNR and FQNEAQ (reference sequence). CDR3 length: 13 residues. CDR3 in amino acids: CASSPTGNTEAFF. As DNA, the CDR3 is TGTGCCAGCAGCCCAACAGGGAACACTGAAGCTTTCTTT.

This chain connects TRBV19 to TRBJ2-2; no clear D gene. The CDR3 runs 14 residues. CDR1 and CDR2 from the germline V gene are LNHDA and SQIVND (reference sequence). V was cut by 7 bases and J by 1 base, with 10 bases left in between. The CDR3 loop reads CASTPTMNTGELFF. CDR3 bases: TGTGCCAGTACCCCAACGATGAACACCGGGGAGCTGTTTTTT.

The table lists this clone with a count of one. The J gene is TRBJ1-1, the V gene TRBV10-3; TRBD1 aligns across 7 bases. Germline values: CDR1 ENHRY, CDR2 SYGVKD. This CDR3 region has 15 residues. V dropped 6 bases and J dropped 2; count of bases not matched to a gene: 9. As DNA, the CDR3 is TGTGCCATCAGGTCGCTCGACAGGGTAAACACTGAAGCTTTCTTT. It codes for CAIRSLDRVNTEAFF.

The chain recombines TRBV9 with TRBJ2-7, with TRBD1 matching 9 bases. There are 14 residues in the CDR3. J lost 2 bases, V lost 9 bases, and 9 bases had no gene match. Germline V gives CDR1 SGDLS, CDR2 YYNGEE. The CDR3 spells CAITGTGRTYEQYF. The CDR3 DNA reads TGTGCCATTACAGGGACAGGGAGGACCTACGAGCAGTACTTC.

J is TRBJ1-2 and V is TRBV5-1; D possibly corresponds to TRBD1 (5 bases). The CDR3 has 15 amino acids. V was pared by 0 bases and J by 4 bases, with 13 bases between. The germline CDR1 and CDR2 sequences are SGHRS and YFSETQ. In DNA, the CDR3 is TGCGCCAGCAGCTTGGATCCAGGGATCGGCTATGGCTACACCTTC. This codes for CASSLDPGIGYGYTF. The full variable domain, in which reference TRBV5-1 and TRBJ1-2 provide the parts outside the CDR3, is KAGVTQTPRYLIKTRGQQVTLSCSPISGHRSVSWYQQTPGQGLQFLFEYFSETQRNKGNFPGRFSGRQFSNSRSEMNVSTLELGDSALYLCASSLDPGIGYGYTFGSGTRLTVV.

The chain carries TRBV28 and TRBJ1-6; 7 nucleotides match TRBD1. Germline lookup yields CDR1 MDHEN and CDR2 SYDVKM. Losses at the gene ends were 4 bases for V and 8 bases for J; bases not matched to a gene: 11. The CDR3 extends over 16 amino acids. The CDR3 loop reads CASSSALTGSHSPLHF. CDR3 DNA sequence: TGTGCCAGCAGTTCAGCGCTGACAGGGAGCCATTCACCCCTCCACTTT.

V is TRBV5-4 and J is TRBJ2-1; 7 bases fit TRBD2. Unmatched junction bases numbered 5, after V lost 3 bases and J lost 2 bases. The germline CDR1 and CDR2 sequences are SGHNT and YYREEE (reference sequence). CDR3 length: 15 residues. CDR3 DNA: TGTGCCAGCAGCTCCCCTCGGGGGGCCTACAATGAGCAGTTCTTC. This translates into CASSSPRGAYNEQFF.

This clone was counted a few times. This rearrangement joins TRBV19 to TRBJ1-5, with D unresolved. CDR3 size: 14 residues. The V gene lost 1 base and the J gene lost 0 bases, with 4 bases spanning the gap. From germline, CDR1 is LNHDA and CDR2 SQIVND (reference sequence). The CDR3 nucleotides read TGTGCCAGTAGTATAGTCCGTAGCAATCAGCCCCAGCATTTT. The encoded protein is CASSIVRSNQPQHF. The full variable domain, completed using reference TRBV19 and TRBJ1-5, is DGGITQSPKYLFRKEGQNVTLSCEQNLNHDAMYWYRQDPGQGLRLIYYSQIVNDFQKGDIAEGYSVSREKKESFPLTVTSAQKNPTAFYLCASSIVRSNQPQHFGDGTRLSIL.

This clone came up a few times. The chain recombines TRBV1 with TRBJ2-7; TRBD1 reflects the table's D call only, with no check against the DNA. TRBV1 represents a pseudogene. This CDR3 contains 16 residues. The CDR3 protein is CTSSQDRDRDSYEQYF. Here the CDR3 DNA reads TGCACCAGCAGCCAAGATCGGGACAGAGACTCCTACGAGCAGTACTTC.